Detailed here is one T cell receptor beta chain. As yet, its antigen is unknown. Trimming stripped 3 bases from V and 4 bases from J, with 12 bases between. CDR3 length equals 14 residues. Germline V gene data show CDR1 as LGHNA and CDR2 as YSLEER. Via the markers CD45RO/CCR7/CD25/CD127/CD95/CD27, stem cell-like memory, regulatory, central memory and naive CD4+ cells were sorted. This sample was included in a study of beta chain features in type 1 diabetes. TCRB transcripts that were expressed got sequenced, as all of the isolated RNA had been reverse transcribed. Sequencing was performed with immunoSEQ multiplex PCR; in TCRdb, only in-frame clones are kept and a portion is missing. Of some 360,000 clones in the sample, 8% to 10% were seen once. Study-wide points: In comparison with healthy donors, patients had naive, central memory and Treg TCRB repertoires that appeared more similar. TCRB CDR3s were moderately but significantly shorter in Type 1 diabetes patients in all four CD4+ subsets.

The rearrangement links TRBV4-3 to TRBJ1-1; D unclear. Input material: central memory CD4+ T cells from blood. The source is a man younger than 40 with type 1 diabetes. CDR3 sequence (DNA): TGCGCCAGCAGCCATCAGCGAGGCTCCACTGAAGCTTTCTTT. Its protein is CASSHQRGSTEAFF.